The 19 T cell receptor beta chains reported below all come from one sample, sequenced in a study of post-analysis software for immune sequencing data. Regarding the study as a whole: The study found TRBV5-6, TRBV5-1 and TRBV20-1 among roughly 5 TRBV segments more frequent in patients than controls.

The antigens for these receptors are not known. Each TCR beta cDNA library carried unique molecular identifiers. TCRdb independently ran MiXCR on the PCR reads; one entry per CDR3 protein. The sample carries roughly 800,000 distinct CDR3 sequences, less than 35% recorded once. Sequenced sample: blood. The receptors originated from a girl aged 10-17 years with multiple sclerosis.

The chain joins TRBV19 to TRBJ1-5; unclear D gene. Per the germline V gene, CDR1 is LNHDA and CDR2 is SQIVND (reference sequence). The CDR3 is made up of 16 amino acids. The V and J ends lost 1 base and 4 bases respectively, with 14 bases between them. CDR3 nucleotides: TGTGCCAGTAGTATAGGGTATTGGGCGGGGAATCAGCCCCAGCATTTT. Residues: CASSIGYWAGNQPQHF.

As concerns this clonotype: An end of the junction differs from the germline gene, which may be a read error. The rearrangement links TRBV12-3 or TRBV12-4 to TRBJ2-7; 10 nucleotides agree with TRBD2. The J call is doubtful: the DNA matches TRBJ2-5 better. CDR3 length: 15 amino acids. CDR3: CASSIAGGLWGTQYF. DNA for the CDR3: TGTGCCAGCAGTATAGCGGGGGGCCTCTGGGGGACCCAGTACTTC.

This clonotype has more than one count but fewer than ten. The J gene is TRBJ2-1, the V gene TRBV28; TRBD2 matches 7 bases. V was clipped by 6 bases and J by 2 bases; unmatched bases: 7. Germline lookup yields CDR1 MDHEN and CDR2 SYDVKM. There are 15 residues in the CDR3. CDR3 loop: CASRLLAETYNEQFF. The CDR3 DNA is TGTGCCAGCAGACTGCTAGCGGAGACCTACAATGAGCAGTTCTTC.

The chain joins TRBV4-3 to TRBJ1-2, with D uncertain. CDR1 and CDR2 from the germline V gene are LGHNA and YSLEER. CDR3 length equals 13 residues. V lost 3 bases, J lost 5 bases, and 10 bases lay in between. In nucleotides, the CDR3 is TGCGCCAGCAGCCAGGAACGGACTTATGGCTACACCTTC. Translating it yields CASSQERTYGYTF.

Notes on this clonotype: Mismatch with germline at one junction end may stem from a read error. CDR3: CASSLRGADAQYF. CDR3 DNA: TGTGCCAGCAGTTTAAGAGGGGCAGATGCGCAGTATTTT. The chain recombines TRBV12-3 or TRBV12-4 with TRBJ2-3; D is tentatively TRBD1 or TRBD2 (5 bases each). The CDR3 covers 13 residues.

This clonotype was observed a handful of times. This sequence joins TRBV5-5 and TRBJ1-1; D ambiguous. The CDR3 spans 15 residues. The germline V and J ends were trimmed by 2 bases and 0 bases, with 11 bases remaining between them. Germline assignment: CDR1 SGHKS and CDR2 YYEKEE (reference sequence). The CDR3: CASSFSAELNTEAFF. The CDR3 bases are TGTGCCAGCAGCTTTTCAGCAGAGTTGAACACTGAAGCTTTCTTT.

This clonotype has a handful of counts. The CDR3 here is CSARPGFGYTF. CDR3 sequence (DNA): TGCAGTGCCCGCCCAGGTTTTGGCTACACCTTC. The rearrangement uses TRBV20-1 and TRBJ1-2; D ambiguous. This CDR3 is built from 11 residues. Germline CDR1 and CDR2: DFQATT and SNEGSKA (reference sequence). The V end was cut by 6 bases, the J end by 7 bases, with 12 bases between.

The rearrangement uses TRBV5-4 and TRBJ2-5; possible D gene TRBD2, 5 bases. The germline V gene encodes CDR1 SGHNT and CDR2 YYREEE (reference sequence). V dropped 4 bases and J dropped 2 bases, with 12 bases sitting between them. The CDR3 runs 14 residues. This CDR3 reads CASSRAVQQETQYF. Written as DNA, the CDR3 is TGTGCCAGCAGCCGAGCGGTACAGCAAGAGACCCAGTACTTC. The entire variable domain, with the rest obtained from reference TRBV5-4 and TRBJ2-5, is as follows: ETGVTQSPTHLIKTRGQQVTLRCSSQSGHNTVSWYQQALGQGPQFIFQYYREEENGRGNFPPRFSGLQFPNYSSELNVNALELDDSALYLCASSRAVQQETQYFGPGTRLLVL.

Notes on this clonotype: The junction does not match germline at one end; this may be a read error. CDR3 region: CATSRDLPGQSGTDMQYF. CDR3 nucleotides: TGTGCCACCAGCAGAGATCTTCCGGGACAGTCGGGCACAGATATGCAGTATTTT. This chain joins TRBV15 and TRBJ2-3; 7 bases line up with TRBD1. CDR1 and CDR2 (germline): LNHNV, YYDKDF (reference sequence). The CDR3 is made up of 18 amino acids. The variable domain in full, completed from reference TRBV15 and TRBJ2-3, reads DAMVIQNPRYQVTQFGKPVTLSCSQTLNHNVMYWYQQKSSQAPKLLFHYYDKDFNNEADTPDNFQSRRPNTSFCFLDIRSPGLGDTAMYLCATSRDLPGQSGTDMQYFGPGTRLTVL.

At least ten counts were recorded for this clonotype. The V gene is TRBV4-3, the J gene TRBJ2-3; possible D gene TRBD2, 6 bases. Germline CDR1 reads LGHNA; CDR2 reads YSLEER. This CDR3 comprises 20 residues. V was pared by 0 bases and J by 0 bases, with 22 bases between. CDR3 region: CASSQDARLEGASSTDTQYF. CDR3 nucleotides: TGCGCCAGCAGCCAAGATGCCCGACTAGAAGGAGCCTCTAGCACAGATACGCAGTATTTT.

This chain connects TRBV10-1 to TRBJ2-1; TRBD1 is a possible D gene (7 bases). Germline assignment: CDR1 WNHNN and CDR2 SYGVQD (reference sequence). V dropped 8 bases and J dropped 7 bases, with 21 bases sitting between them. The CDR3 loop spans 15 amino acids. The CDR3 coding sequence is TGCGCCAGCGGTTCAGCCGGGGGACAGTATAATGAGCAGTTCTTC. Encoded protein: CASGSAGGQYNEQFF.

This clonotype came up a few times. The CDR3 bases are TGCGCCAGCAGCTTGGTCCTGGGGGAGGCTATGGAGCAGTTCTTC. Translation gives CASSLVLGEAMEQFF. V is TRBV5-1 and J is TRBJ2-1; D possibly corresponds to TRBD2 (6 bases). Deletions cut 0 bases from V and 10 bases from J, with 17 bases between. Germline loops: CDR1 SGHRS, CDR2 YFSETQ. The CDR3 extends over 15 amino acids. The whole variable domain, remainder taken from reference TRBV5-1 and TRBJ2-1, is KAGVTQTPRYLIKTRGQQVTLSCSPISGHRSVSWYQQTPGQGLQFLFEYFSETQRNKGNFPGRFSGRQFSNSRSEMNVSTLELGDSALYLCASSLVLGEAMEQFFGPGTRLTVL.

The chain links TRBV12-3 or TRBV12-4 to TRBJ1-2; tentatively, D is TRBD1 (5 bases). The length of the CDR3 is 15 residues. Trimming removed 2 bases from V and 6 bases from J, with 16 bases in between. The CDR3 here is CASSLFSGAVHGYTF. For the CDR3, the DNA is TGTGCCAGCAGTTTATTTTCCGGGGCCGTACATGGCTACACCTTC.

Worth noting for this clonotype: At one end, the junction sequence differs from germline, possibly due to a read error. The chain carries TRBV6-1 and TRBJ2-4; 12 nucleotides align to TRBD1. The length of the CDR3 is 15 residues. The germline gives CDR1 MNHNS, CDR2 SASEGT. The CDR3, as DNA: TGTGCCAGCGGTGAAGGGACAGGGGGCTGGGACATTCAGTACTTC. Protein product: CASGEGTGGWDIQYF.

The chain is built from TRBV7-2 and TRBJ2-1, with TRBD2 matching 7 bases. This CDR3 spans 15 amino acids. Looked up from germline, CDR1 is SGHTA and CDR2 is FQGNSA. V was pared by 1 base and J by 6 bases, with 6 bases of the junction left unmatched. The DNA of the CDR3 is TGTGCCAGCAGCTTAGGTGGGACTACCCTCAATGAGCAGTTCTTC. The encoded protein is CASSLGGTTLNEQFF.

This clonotype was recorded a few times. This chain connects TRBV10-3 to TRBJ1-5; D is undetermined. CDR1 and CDR2 (germline): ENHRY, SYGVKD. Deletions cut 9 bases from V and 4 bases from J, with 7 bases between. The CDR3 totals 11 residues. The CDR3 spells CAIRENQPQHF. The DNA for the CDR3 is TGTGCCATTAGGGAGAATCAGCCCCAGCATTTT.

This clonotype turned up a few times. CDR3 residues: CASRRQGDGYTF. The CDR3 DNA reads as TGTGCCAGCAGGAGACAGGGGGACGGCTACACCTTC. The gene calls are TRBV7-9 and TRBJ1-2; 9 bases are a match to TRBD1. Germline V CDR1 and CDR2: SEHNR, FQNEAQ (reference sequence). There are 12 residues in the CDR3. V was clipped by 6 bases and J by 8 bases; unmatched bases: 4.

This clonotype was detected only a few times. The CDR3 loop is CSATPGLAGVGDTQYF. CDR3 nucleotide sequence: TGCAGTGCTACCCCGGGACTAGCGGGAGTTGGGGATACGCAGTATTTT. The chain is built from TRBV20-1 and TRBJ2-3; TRBD2 agrees at 14 bases. CDR1 is DFQATT and CDR2 is SNEGSKA in the germline V gene (reference sequence). CDR3 length: 16 residues. With 4 bases clipped from V and 6 bases from J, the junction kept 9 bases outside the gene matches.

The V call is TRBV9, the J call TRBJ2-3, with TRBD1 identical over 10 bases. V was clipped by 0 bases and J by 4 bases; unmatched bases: 2. The germline V gene encodes CDR1 SGDLS and CDR2 YYNGEE. The CDR3 spans 15 residues. CDR3: CASSVGDRGSDTQYF. Here the CDR3 DNA reads TGTGCCAGCAGCGTAGGGGACAGGGGATCAGATACGCAGTATTTT.